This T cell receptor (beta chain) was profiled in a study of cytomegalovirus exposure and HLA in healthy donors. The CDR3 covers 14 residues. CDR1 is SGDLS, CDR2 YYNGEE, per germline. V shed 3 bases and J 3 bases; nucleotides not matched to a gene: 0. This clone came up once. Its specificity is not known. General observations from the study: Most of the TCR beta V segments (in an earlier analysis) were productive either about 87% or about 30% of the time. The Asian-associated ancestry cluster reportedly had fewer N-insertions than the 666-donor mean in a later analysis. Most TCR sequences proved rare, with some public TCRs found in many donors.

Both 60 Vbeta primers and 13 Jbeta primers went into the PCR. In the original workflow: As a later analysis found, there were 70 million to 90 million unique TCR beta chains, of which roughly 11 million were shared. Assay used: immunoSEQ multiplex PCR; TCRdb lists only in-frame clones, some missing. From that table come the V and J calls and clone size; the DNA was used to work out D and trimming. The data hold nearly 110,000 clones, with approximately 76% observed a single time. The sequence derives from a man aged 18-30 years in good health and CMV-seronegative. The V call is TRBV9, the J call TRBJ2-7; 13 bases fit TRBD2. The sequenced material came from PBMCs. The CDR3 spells CASSGTSGGYEQYF. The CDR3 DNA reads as TGTGCCAGCAGCGGGACTAGCGGGGGCTACGAGCAGTACTTC.